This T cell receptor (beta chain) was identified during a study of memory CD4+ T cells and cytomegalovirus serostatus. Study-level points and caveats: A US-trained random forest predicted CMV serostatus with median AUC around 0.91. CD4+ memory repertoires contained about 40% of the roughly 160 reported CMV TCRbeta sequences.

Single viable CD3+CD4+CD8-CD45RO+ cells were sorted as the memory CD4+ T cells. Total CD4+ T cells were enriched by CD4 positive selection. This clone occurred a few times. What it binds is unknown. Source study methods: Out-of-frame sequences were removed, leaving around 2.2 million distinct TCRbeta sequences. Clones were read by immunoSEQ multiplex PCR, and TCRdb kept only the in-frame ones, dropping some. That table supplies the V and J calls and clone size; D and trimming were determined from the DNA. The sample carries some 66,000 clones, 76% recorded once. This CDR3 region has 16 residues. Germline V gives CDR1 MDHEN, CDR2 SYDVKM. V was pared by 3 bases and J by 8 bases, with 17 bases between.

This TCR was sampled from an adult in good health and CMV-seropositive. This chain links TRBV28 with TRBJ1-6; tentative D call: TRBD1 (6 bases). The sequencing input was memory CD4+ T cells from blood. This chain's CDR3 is CASSFPRGRGHSPLHF. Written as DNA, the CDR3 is TGTGCCAGCAGTTTCCCCCGAGGCAGGGGACATTCACCCCTCCACTTT.